The 24 T cell receptor beta chains given below trace back to one sample, sequenced in a study of CD8 T cells in ankylosing spondylitis. TCRdb fed the 5' RACE reads into MiXCR, producing one record per CDR3 protein. Here the sample spans 25,000 to 30,000 distinct CDR3 sequences, nearly 5.5% being singletons. Specimen: blood, either unsorted or a sorted T cell fraction (not recorded which). The receptors originated from a female donor with ankylosing spondylitis or in good health (not recorded which).

The rearrangement uses TRBV9 and TRBJ2-6; D ambiguous. The CDR3 totals 15 residues. The V end was cut by 0 bases, the J end by 4 bases, with 8 bases between. Germline V lookup: CDR1 SGDLS, CDR2 YYNGEE. CDR3: CASSVEARGANVLTF. The CDR3, as DNA: TGTGCCAGCAGCGTAGAAGCTCGCGGGGCCAACGTCCTGACTTTC.

This clonotype was seen repeatedly, ten times or more. The CDR3 reads CASSVDRAVFGGYTF. The DNA for the CDR3 is TGTGCCAGCAGCGTCGACAGGGCGGTTTTCGGTGGCTACACCTTC. The V call is TRBV9, the J call TRBJ1-2; TRBD1 aligns across 7 bases. In germline, CDR1 is SGDLS, CDR2 YYNGEE. CDR3 length: 15 amino acids. The junction had 11 bases not matched to a gene; V was cut back by 2 bases and J by 7 bases. The whole variable domain, filled in from reference TRBV9 and TRBJ1-2, reads DSGVTQTPKHLITATGQRVTLRCSPRSGDLSVYWYQQSLDQGLQFLIQYYNGEERAKGNILERFSAQQFPDLHSELNLSSLELGDSALYFCASSVDRAVFGGYTFGSGTRLTVV.

This clonotype counts as medium-sized. This chain connects TRBV9 to TRBJ1-1; 9 bases are a match to TRBD1. The V gene's germline CDR1 is SGDLS and CDR2 YYNGEE. V was clipped by 3 bases and J by 3 bases; unmatched bases: 6. The CDR3 totals 15 residues. The CDR3 DNA follows: TGTGCCAGCAGCGCTGGGACAGGGTGGGACACTGAAGCTTTCTTT. This gives the protein CASSAGTGWDTEAFF.

In this sample, this clonotype turned up many times. The rearrangement joins TRBV9 to TRBJ2-1; no clear D. The CDR3 length is 14 residues. V lost 0 bases and J 2 bases, leaving 6 bases between the germline ends. The germline V gene encodes CDR1 SGDLS and CDR2 YYNGEE. CDR3: CASSVVSTYNEQFF. The CDR3 DNA sequence: TGTGCCAGCAGCGTAGTAAGCACCTACAATGAGCAGTTCTTC.

This clonotype ranks as medium-sized. The CDR3 reads CASSGVFGNYGYTF. CDR3 nucleotide sequence: TGTGCCAGCAGCGGCGTTTTTGGGAACTATGGCTACACCTTC. V gene TRBV9 combines with J gene TRBJ1-2; no clear D. The V and J ends lost 3 bases and 2 bases respectively, with 11 bases between them. Germline V gene lookup returns CDR1 SGDLS and CDR2 YYNGEE. This CDR3 comprises 14 residues.

The table lists this clonotype with many counts. CDR3 DNA sequence: TGTGCCAGCAGCGTAACGCCAGGGACCAATGAGCAGTTCTTC. This sequence encodes CASSVTPGTNEQFF. J is TRBJ2-1 and V is TRBV9; D is perhaps TRBD1 or TRBD2 (5 bases each). CDR1 is SGDLS, CDR2 YYNGEE, per germline. CDR3 length equals 14 residues. Trimming removed 1 base from V and 6 bases from J, with 11 bases in between.

The chain links TRBV9 to TRBJ2-3; D is uncertain. The V and J ends lost 0 bases and 2 bases respectively, with 7 bases between them. CDR1 SGDLS and CDR2 YYNGEE come from the germline V gene. The CDR3 loop spans 14 amino acids. CDR3 DNA: TGTGCCAGCAGCGTAGGTGCTATCACAGATACGCAGTATTTT. Its protein product is CASSVGAITDTQYF. Full variable domain (remainder filled in from reference TRBV9 and TRBJ2-3): DSGVTQTPKHLITATGQRVTLRCSPRSGDLSVYWYQQSLDQGLQFLIQYYNGEERAKGNILERFSAQQFPDLHSELNLSSLELGDSALYFCASSVGAITDTQYFGPGTRLTVL.

At least ten counts were recorded for this clonotype. The J gene is TRBJ2-1, the V gene TRBV9; TRBD2 agrees at 13 bases. CDR1 SGDLS and CDR2 YYNGEE come from the germline V gene. This CDR3 has 15 residues. V was pared by 1 base and J by 7 bases, with 2 bases of the junction left unmatched. The CDR3 sequence: CASSVTSGRGNEQFF. The CDR3 nucleotides are TGTGCCAGCAGCGTAACTAGCGGGAGGGGTAATGAGCAGTTCTTC.

This clonotype was seen repeatedly, ten times or more. The chain has TRBV9 and TRBJ1-3, with TRBD1 matching 8 bases. Germline V gene lookup returns CDR1 SGDLS and CDR2 YYNGEE. Trimming cost V 4 bases and J 2 bases; bases outside gene matches: 8. This CDR3 is built from 16 residues. Written as DNA, the CDR3 is TGTGCCAGCAGCATAGGACAGGGTATGACTGGAAACACCATATATTTT. Residues: CASSIGQGMTGNTIYF.

This clonotype was seen repeatedly, ten times or more. The V call is TRBV9, the J call TRBJ2-1, with 12 bases aligning to TRBD2. The CDR3 spans 16 residues. The V and J ends lost 4 bases and 8 bases, in that order; junction bases with no gene match: 10. Germline CDR1 SGDLS, CDR2 YYNGEE. CDR3: CASSYRTSGNRDEQFF. For the CDR3, the DNA is TGTGCCAGCAGCTATAGGACTAGCGGGAATCGGGATGAGCAGTTCTTC.

The chain has TRBV9 and TRBJ1-4; 8 bases map to TRBD1. V lost 3 bases and J lost 4; bases outside the gene matches: 11. CDR1 is SGDLS, CDR2 YYNGEE, per germline. The CDR3 spans 17 residues. The CDR3 region has the DNA TGTGCCAGCAGCGACGGGGAACAGGGGGGATATAATGAAAAACTGTTTTTT. Protein sequence: CASSDGEQGGYNEKLFF.

This clonotype has at least ten counts. The J gene is TRBJ2-2, the V gene TRBV9; 14 positions agree with TRBD2. The CDR3 sequence is 16 residues long. Germline trimming cut 4 bases from V and 7 bases from J; bases unmatched to any gene: 6. Germline V gene sequence: CDR1 SGDLS, CDR2 YYNGEE. CDR3 DNA sequence: TGTGCCAGCAGCTCCGGACTAGCGGGGGGCCACGGGGAGCTGTTTTTT. Protein sequence: CASSSGLAGGHGELFF.

In this sample, this clonotype turned up once. In nucleotides, the CDR3 is TGTGCCAGCAGCGTTGGCGGGGGGACCAGCACAGATACGCAGTATTTT. It encodes CASSVGGGTSTDTQYF. The rearrangement uses TRBV9 and TRBJ2-3; TRBD2 aligns across 8 bases. This CDR3 comprises 16 residues. V shed 2 bases and J 0 bases; nucleotides not matched to a gene: 5. From germline, CDR1 is SGDLS and CDR2 YYNGEE.

Only one count was recorded for this clonotype. The rearrangement joins TRBV9 to TRBJ2-3; weak D call: TRBD2 (6 bases). Trimming stripped 5 bases from V and 4 bases from J, with 20 bases between. Germline V gene lookup returns CDR1 SGDLS and CDR2 YYNGEE. The CDR3 is 16 residues long. The CDR3 region has the DNA TGTGCCAGCAGTCGAGGGATCGGGAGAGTTTCAGATACGCAGTATTTT. Translation: CASSRGIGRVSDTQYF.

This clonotype was counted at least ten times. This chain joins TRBV9 and TRBJ2-2; unclear D gene. Germline loops: CDR1 SGDLS, CDR2 YYNGEE. Trimming took off 0 bases at V and 1 base at J, with 10 bases between the two ends. The CDR3 loop spans 16 amino acids. The CDR3 nucleotides are TGTGCCAGCAGCGTAGGCGCGCGCATGAACACCGGGGAGCTGTTTTTT. It specifies CASSVGARMNTGELFF.

The J gene is TRBJ2-1, the V gene TRBV9, with no clear D. This CDR3 has 14 residues. The ends were cut back, 1 base at V and 6 bases at J, with 11 bases in the middle. Germline CDR1 SGDLS, CDR2 YYNGEE. The CDR3 here is CASSVPSRLNEQFF. The CDR3 nucleotides are TGTGCCAGCAGCGTACCAAGCCGACTCAATGAGCAGTTCTTC.

The rearrangement uses TRBV9 and TRBJ1-5; 7 bases agree with TRBD1. There are 15 residues in the CDR3. Trimming took 4 bases from V and 6 from J; bases not matched to a gene: 10. Per germline, CDR1 SGDLS and CDR2 YYNGEE. The chain's CDR3 is CASSPGATGSQPQHF. The CDR3 bases are TGTGCCAGCAGCCCAGGGGCGACAGGGTCTCAGCCCCAGCATTTT.

This clonotype was seen at least ten times. The chain employs TRBV9 and TRBJ1-5, with a tentative D call TRBD1 (5 bases). V was pared by 0 bases and J by 7 bases, with 11 bases between. Looked up from germline, CDR1 is SGDLS and CDR2 is YYNGEE. The CDR3 is made up of 14 amino acids. CDR3 nucleotide sequence: TGTGCCAGCAGCGTAGTCGACAGCCTCCAGCCCCAGCATTTT. Its translation is CASSVVDSLQPQHF.

J is TRBJ2-3 and V is TRBV9, with D possibly TRBD1 on 6 matching bases. The CDR3 is 15 residues long. The V gene's germline CDR1 is SGDLS and CDR2 YYNGEE. Trimming left V 5 bases short and J 0 bases short, with 13 bases between. CDR3: CASRGQSSSTDTQYF. The CDR3 DNA reads TGTGCCAGCAGAGGACAGTCCTCTAGCACAGATACGCAGTATTTT.

This clonotype was recorded many times. This rearrangement joins TRBV9 to TRBJ2-3; D unresolved. The V gene's germline CDR1 is SGDLS and CDR2 YYNGEE. CDR3 length: 12 amino acids. V gave up 0 bases and J gave up 6 bases, with 5 bases separating them. The CDR3: CASSVGVDTQYF. CDR3 bases: TGTGCCAGCAGCGTAGGTGTGGATACGCAGTATTTT.

This clonotype was detected many times. The chain recombines TRBV9 with TRBJ2-6; D remains ambiguous. The CDR3 runs to 15 residues. V was cut by 3 bases and J by 4 bases, with 11 bases left in between. Germline V gene lookup returns CDR1 SGDLS and CDR2 YYNGEE. In nucleotides, the CDR3 is TGTGCCAGCAGCGCCCCCCTAGGGGGGGCCAACGTCCTGACTTTC. Translated, it gives CASSAPLGGANVLTF. Using reference TRBV9 and TRBJ2-6 for the parts outside the CDR3, the full variable domain is DSGVTQTPKHLITATGQRVTLRCSPRSGDLSVYWYQQSLDQGLQFLIQYYNGEERAKGNILERFSAQQFPDLHSELNLSSLELGDSALYFCASSAPLGGANVLTFGAGSRLTVL.

This clonotype was found many times. The chain employs TRBV9 and TRBJ2-5, with TRBD1 matching 7 bases. The length of the CDR3 is 15 residues. Germline V gene sequence: CDR1 SGDLS, CDR2 YYNGEE. V gave up 4 bases and J gave up 5 bases; unmatched junction bases: 11. The CDR3 DNA is TGTGCCAGCAGCTCCCGACAGGGAGCGAGGGAGACCCAGTACTTC. Translated: CASSSRQGARETQYF.

This clonotype was recorded many times. The chain uses TRBV9 and TRBJ2-7; D is tentatively TRBD1 or TRBD2 (5 bases each). V dropped 5 bases and J dropped 2 bases, with 14 bases sitting between them. The germline gives CDR1 SGDLS, CDR2 YYNGEE. The CDR3 is 14 residues long. The CDR3: CASSLTPGPYEQYF. CDR3 nucleotides: TGTGCCAGCAGTCTGACCCCGGGGCCCTACGAGCAGTACTTC.

This clonotype occurred many times. This chain joins TRBV9 and TRBJ2-1; no clear D. The CDR3 covers 14 residues. Germline V gene lookup returns CDR1 SGDLS and CDR2 YYNGEE. The V end lost 0 bases, the J end lost 5 bases, and 9 bases lay between the germline ends. The CDR3 region is CASSVAANDNEQFF. CDR3 nucleotide sequence: TGTGCCAGCAGCGTAGCCGCGAACGACAATGAGCAGTTCTTC.